The next 18 T cell receptor beta chains were all read from a single sample in a study of follicular helper T cells after annual influenza vaccination (dated by TCRdb to the late 2010s). The library relied on the immunoSEQ multiplex PCR assay. The source is immuneACCESS, and TCRdb retained only in-frame sequences with V and J called. Part of the clones is not carried over; for the studies checked, unresolved V genes explain less than half of this, and the remainder is unexplained. This sample holds several thousand clones; 65% to 85% were observed only once. Of the sample, roughly 2.2% is held by the ten largest clones. The time point label, read with the paper, signifies: 2015-2016 season, pre-vaccination. The sample was CXCR5+ CD38- circulating T follicular helper cells from blood, taken on the day of influenza vaccination. The cell subset or site label corresponds to: circulating Tfh, non-naive CD4+CXCR5+PD-1+ (ICOS+CD38+ or ICOS-CD38-). These receptors were obtained from an adult who received the influenza vaccine.

The rearrangement joins TRBV18 to TRBJ1-2, with TRBD1 matching 9 bases. J lost 4 bases, V lost 3 bases, and 6 bases had no gene match. The germline V gene encodes CDR1 KGHSH and CDR2 LQKENI. The CDR3 has 15 residues. The CDR3 nucleotides read TGTGCCAGCTCACCCGGGACAGGGAGAAGCTATGGCTACACCTTC. Translation: CASSPGTGRSYGYTF.

This clone came up a few times. The V call is TRBV18, the J call TRBJ2-7, with 9 bases fitting TRBD2. Germline V CDR1 and CDR2: KGHSH, LQKENI. The CDR3 runs 14 residues. The V gene end was trimmed by 6 bases and the J gene end by 6 bases; junction bases not matched to a gene: 9. CDR3 DNA sequence: TGTGCCAGCTCTACCGCGGGGGGGCCAGCCGAGCAGTACTTC. Protein: CASSTAGGPAEQYF. Filled out from reference TRBV18 and TRBJ2-7, the complete variable domain reads NAGVMQNPRHLVRRRGQEARLRCSPMKGHSHVYWYRQLPEEGLKFMVYLQKENIIDESGMPKERFSAEFPKEGPSILRIQQVVRGDSAAYFCASSTAGGPAEQYFGPGTRLTVT.

This chain links TRBV6-5 with TRBJ1-6, with TRBD1 as a possible D gene (5 bases). Germline V gene sequence: CDR1 MNHEY, CDR2 SVGAGI. There are 15 residues in the CDR3. The V and J ends lost 2 bases and 6 bases respectively, with 11 bases between them. The CDR3 protein is CASSYGVQGNSPLHF. CDR3 nucleotide sequence: TGTGCCAGCAGTTACGGGGTGCAGGGTAATTCACCCCTCCACTTT.

A few counts support this clone. The chain uses TRBV7-2 and TRBJ2-1; D unresolved. Germline V CDR1 and CDR2: SGHTA, FQGNSA. Trimming removed 3 bases from V and 5 bases from J, with 5 bases in between. CDR3 length: 12 amino acids. DNA for the CDR3: TGTGCCAGCAGCTTTGGGAACAATGAGCAGTTCTTC. It codes for CASSFGNNEQFF.

The rearrangement uses TRBV5-1 and TRBJ1-1; no clear D. CDR1 and CDR2 (germline): SGHRS, YFSETQ. The CDR3 contains 13 residues. V was shortened by 4 bases and J by 4 bases, with 11 bases between the two germline ends. For the CDR3, the DNA is TGCGCCAGCAGCCAAGGACCCGGCACTGAAGCTTTCTTT. Its translation is CASSQGPGTEAFF.

The J gene is TRBJ2-4, the V gene TRBV5-4; no firm D call. Germline V CDR1 and CDR2: SGHNT, YYREEE (reference sequence). V dropped 0 bases and J dropped 0 bases, with 7 bases sitting between them. The CDR3 extends over 15 amino acids. The CDR3 nucleotides are TGTGCCAGCAGCTTGGACCCTTCAGCCAAAAACATTCAGTACTTC. Its translation is CASSLDPSAKNIQYF.

Concerning this clone: One end of the junction fails to match germline, which may point to a read error. The rearrangement joins TRBV19 to TRBJ1-1; D is unclear. CDR3 size: 13 residues. Germline values: CDR1 LNHDA, CDR2 SQIVND (reference sequence). The CDR3 nucleotides read TGTGCCAGTAGTGGGATGATGAACATTGAAGCTTTCTTT. Translation gives CASSGMMNIEAFF.

The rearrangement joins TRBV4-1 to TRBJ2-7; 9 positions agree with TRBD2. The CDR3 runs 15 residues. V dropped 3 bases and J dropped 3; count of bases not matched to a gene: 6. Germline CDR1 MGHRA, CDR2 YSYEKL. The CDR3, as DNA: TGCGCCAGCAGCCAGCCGGGACTAGCTCTCTACGAGCAGTACTTC. This codes for CASSQPGLALYEQYF.

The chain uses TRBV13 and TRBJ1-4; weak D call: TRBD1 (5 bases). V was shortened by 2 bases and J by 4 bases, with 14 bases between the two germline ends. This CDR3 contains 16 residues. The V gene's germline CDR1 is PRHDT and CDR2 FYEKMQ (reference sequence). The CDR3 sequence: CASSLTGTGFNEKLFF. For the CDR3, the DNA is TGTGCCAGCAGCTTAACCGGGACGGGATTTAATGAAAAACTGTTTTTT.

The rearrangement joins TRBV5-1 to TRBJ1-4; 7 bases are a match to TRBD1. With V trimmed by 7 bases and J by 0 bases, 3 bases remained unmatched. The CDR3 is 14 residues long. Germline lookup yields CDR1 SGHRS and CDR2 YFSETQ. CDR3 residues: CASQQGSTNEKLFF. The CDR3 DNA follows: TGCGCCAGCCAACAGGGGTCAACTAATGAAAAACTGTTTTTT.

The chain employs TRBV7-3 and TRBJ2-3; no clear D gene. Looked up from germline, CDR1 is SGHTA and CDR2 is FQGTGA. There are 15 residues in the CDR3. Trimming stripped 4 bases from V and 5 bases from J, with 16 bases between. The CDR3 DNA is TGTGCCAGCAGCTCGGGTCCCTTTGGTTTAGATACGCAGTATTTT. Translation gives CASSSGPFGLDTQYF. Complete variable domain (other parts from reference TRBV7-3 and TRBJ2-3): GAGVSQTPSNKVTEKGKYVELRCDPISGHTALYWYRQSLGQGPEFLIYFQGTGAADDSGLPNDRFFAVRPEGSVSTLKIQRTERGDSAVYLCASSSGPFGLDTQYFGPGTRLTVL.

The chain couples TRBV7-3 to TRBJ1-1; a weak D match, TRBD1 (6 bases). The CDR3 has 14 amino acids. The germline V and J ends were trimmed by 4 bases and 1 base, with 10 bases remaining between them. The germline V gene has CDR1 SGHTA and CDR2 FQGTGA. The CDR3 spells CASSSTGRNTEAFF. CDR3 in DNA: TGTGCCAGCAGCTCTACAGGGAGGAACACTGAAGCTTTCTTT.

The gene calls are TRBV9 and TRBJ2-3, with D possibly matching TRBD1 (6 bases). Germline CDR1 reads SGDLS; CDR2 reads YYNGEE. The length of the CDR3 is 17 residues. Between the trimmed V and J ends, which lost 4 bases and 2 bases, there was a span of 20 bases. The CDR3 is CASSSPRTDIHTDTQYF. As DNA, the CDR3 is TGTGCCAGCAGCTCCCCACGGACAGATATCCACACAGATACGCAGTATTTT. The entire variable domain, with the rest obtained from reference TRBV9 and TRBJ2-3, is as follows: DSGVTQTPKHLITATGQRVTLRCSPRSGDLSVYWYQQSLDQGLQFLIQYYNGEERAKGNILERFSAQQFPDLHSELNLSSLELGDSALYFCASSSPRTDIHTDTQYFGPGTRLTVL.

The chain couples TRBV9 to TRBJ2-5, with a possible D match to TRBD1 (6 bases). Per the germline V gene, CDR1 is SGDLS and CDR2 is YYNGEE. This CDR3 contains 17 residues. Deletions cut 3 bases from V and 2 bases from J, with 20 bases between. The CDR3 sequence: CASSAPHYDRSQETQYF. The CDR3 nucleotides read TGTGCCAGCAGCGCTCCTCACTATGACAGGAGTCAAGAGACCCAGTACTTC. Full variable domain (rest looked up from reference TRBV9 and TRBJ2-5): DSGVTQTPKHLITATGQRVTLRCSPRSGDLSVYWYQQSLDQGLQFLIQYYNGEERAKGNILERFSAQQFPDLHSELNLSSLELGDSALYFCASSAPHYDRSQETQYFGPGTRLLVL.

V usage is TRBV7-9 and J usage is TRBJ2-7; D uncertain. The V gene lost 2 bases and the J gene lost 5 bases, with 7 bases spanning the gap. In germline, CDR1 is SEHNR, CDR2 FQNEAQ (reference sequence). This CDR3 comprises 12 residues. The CDR3 DNA reads as TGTGCCAGCAGCTTACTGGACCACGAGCAGTACTTC. This gives the protein CASSLLDHEQYF.

The chain uses TRBV2 and TRBJ2-5; 8 nucleotides align to TRBD2. The J segment lost 7 bases and the V segment lost 0 bases, leaving 16 bases of the junction unmatched. The CDR3 is made up of 18 amino acids. The germline V gene has CDR1 SNHLY and CDR2 FYNNEI. The CDR3 DNA sequence: TGTGCCAGCAGTGAAGCGGTTCCCGGGACTAGTTACAGGGTGACCCAGTACTTC. Amino acids: CASSEAVPGTSYRVTQYF.

The J gene is TRBJ1-5, the V gene TRBV28; no clear D. CDR1 MDHEN and CDR2 SYDVKM come from the germline V gene. Deletions cut 10 bases from V and 3 bases from J, with 19 bases between. CDR3 length equals 15 residues. The CDR3 nucleotides read TGTGCCACCAGCGGACCCGCATCCTCCAATCAGCCCCAGCATTTT. Translated: CATSGPASSNQPQHF.

In its sample, this clone was seen once. This chain connects TRBV5-4 to TRBJ2-1, with TRBD1 as a possible D gene (6 bases). The CDR3 is made up of 14 amino acids. The V gene lost 0 bases and the J gene lost 4 bases, with 8 bases spanning the gap. Per the germline V gene, CDR1 is SGHNT and CDR2 is YYREEE (reference sequence). The CDR3 here is CASSLADRYNEQFF. The CDR3 DNA follows: TGTGCCAGCAGCTTGGCCGACAGGTACAATGAGCAGTTCTTC.